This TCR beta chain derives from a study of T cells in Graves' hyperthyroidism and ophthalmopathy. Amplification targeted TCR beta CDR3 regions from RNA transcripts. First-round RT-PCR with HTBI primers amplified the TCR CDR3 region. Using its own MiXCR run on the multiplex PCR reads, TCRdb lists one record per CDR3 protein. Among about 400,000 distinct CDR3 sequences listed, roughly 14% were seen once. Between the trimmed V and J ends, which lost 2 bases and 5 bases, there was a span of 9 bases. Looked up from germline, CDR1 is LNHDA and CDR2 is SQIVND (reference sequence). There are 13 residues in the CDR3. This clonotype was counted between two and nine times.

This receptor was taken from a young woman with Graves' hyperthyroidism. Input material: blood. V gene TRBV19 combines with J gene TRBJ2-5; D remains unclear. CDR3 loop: CASSISRLETQYF. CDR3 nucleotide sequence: TGTGCCAGTAGTATAAGCAGGCTCGAGACCCAGTACTTC.